These T cell receptor beta chains were read from a single sample in a study of T cell responses to AZD1222 COVID-19 vaccine. The repertoire was sequenced with immunoSEQ multiplex PCR; TCRdb's copy has only in-frame clones and lacks some. The sample has about 160,000 clones; 75% to 95% are singletons. The sample here was peripheral blood, taken 28 days after the second AZD1222 dose. The receptors were sampled from an adult who received the AZD1222 COVID-19 vaccine. Each CDR3 is given with its conserved first and last residue. The D gene is left open where the match is weak. Rows may omit the clone size; those that give it use once, few, many or a size class.

CASRQDVQPQHF - TRBV6-4 - TRBJ1-5
CASSFLIGDLPFEQYF - TRBV28 - TRBJ2-7
CAWSPGLAGGQQFF TRBD2 TRBV30 once TRBJ2-1
CAISEEGNFNYGYTF - TRBV10-3 few TRBJ1-2
CASRPYIVDREGDNQPQHF TRBD1 TRBV27 - TRBJ1-5
CASRVQGSSYEQYF TRBD1 TRBV5-6 - TRBJ2-7
CASSQQVTSYEQYF - TRBV5-4 - TRBJ2-7
CASSLYSFNEKLFF - TRBV28 - TRBJ1-4
CASSMGWQSNQPQHF - TRBV19 - TRBJ1-5
CASSGGWQDSPLHF - TRBV2 - TRBJ1-6